What follows is one T cell receptor (beta chain) and its context. The source of the sample is a study of blood T cell repertoires in COVID-19. As for the study in general: The origin of the acute and convalescent COVID-19 samples was the United States, Italy and Spain.

The CDR3 runs to 12 residues. Trimming left V 6 bases short and J 8 bases short, with 13 bases between. CDR1 is MNHEY, CDR2 SVGAGI, per germline. Profiling relied on immunoSEQ multiplex PCR, and the TCRdb table lists in-frame clones only, not all of them. The repertoire holds 250,000 or so clones, with around 87% as singletons. The sample was peripheral blood. The chain uses TRBV6-5 and TRBJ1-2; the D gene is possibly TRBD1 (5 bases). This clonotype was obtained from a woman between 55 and 75 years old with COVID-19, enrolled during active disease. CDR3 DNA: TGTGCCAGCAGCTCAGGGCTACAGGGCTACACCTTC. As protein: CASSSGLQGYTF.